Presented here are 8 T cell receptor beta chains from one specimen sequenced in a study of identical twins. TCRdb fed the 5' RACE reads into MiXCR, producing one record per CDR3 protein. The data contain just over 450,000 distinct CDR3 sequences, approximately 15% of them singletons. The data also belong to a second study, concerning yellow fever vaccine responses in identical twins.

Sample: CD4+ T cells sorted from blood. These receptors were collected from a woman under 30 in good health.

The chain links TRBV7-2 to TRBJ2-1; perhaps TRBD2 as D (5 bases). Germline lookup yields CDR1 SGHTA and CDR2 FQGNSA. This CDR3 has 18 amino acids. Trimming cost V 2 bases and J 4 bases, with 21 bases left between them. This chain's CDR3 is CASSLSKGLAGEYNEQFF. CDR3 nucleotide sequence: TGTGCCAGCAGCTTATCGAAAGGCCTAGCTGGAGAGTACAATGAGCAGTTCTTC. Using reference TRBV7-2 and TRBJ2-1 for the parts outside the CDR3, the full variable domain is GAGVSQSPSNKVTEKGKDVELRCDPISGHTALYWYRQSLGQGLEFLIYFQGNSAPDKSGLPSDRFSAERTGGSVSTLTIQRTQQEDSAVYLCASSLSKGLAGEYNEQFFGPGTRLTVL.

The sample holds many counts of this clonotype. The J gene is TRBJ1-1, the V gene TRBV3-1, with D possibly matching TRBD1 (5 bases). The V end was cut by 4 bases, the J end by 1 base, with 13 bases between. The CDR3 totals 15 residues. CDR1 is LGHDT, CDR2 YNNKEL, per germline (reference sequence). This CDR3 reads CASSPRSGGNTEAFF. The CDR3, as DNA: TGTGCCAGCAGCCCCCGTTCTGGGGGGAACACTGAAGCTTTCTTT.

This sequence joins TRBV30 and TRBJ2-3; D gene unclear. There are 14 residues in the CDR3. V lost 0 bases to trimming and J lost 2 bases, with 9 bases between them. The germline gives CDR1 GTSNPN, CDR2 SVGIG (reference sequence). The CDR3 DNA reads TGTGCCTGGAGTGTGTTGGAGCTCACAGATACGCAGTATTTT. Its protein is CAWSVLELTDTQYF.

The chain joins TRBV4-3 to TRBJ2-1; D assignment may be TRBD1 or TRBD2 (6 bases each). This CDR3 comprises 17 residues. CDR1 and CDR2 from the germline V gene are LGHNA and YSLEER. V was pared by 4 bases and J by 0 bases, with 16 bases between. CDR3 bases: TGCGCCAGCAGCCTCACCCCGGGGGCGAGCTCCTACAATGAGCAGTTCTTC. Translating it yields CASSLTPGASSYNEQFF.

In its sample, this clonotype was seen a few times. The chain has TRBV5-1 and TRBJ2-3, with D unclear. The germline CDR1 and CDR2 sequences are SGHRS and YFSETQ. CDR3 size: 14 residues. Trimming took off 2 bases at V and 3 bases at J, with 10 bases between the two ends. CDR3 coding DNA: TGCGCCAGCAGCTTCGGCCTACCTACAGATACGCAGTATTTT. Protein product: CASSFGLPTDTQYF.

This clonotype was found a few times. The V gene is TRBV5-1, the J gene TRBJ2-3; TRBD2 is a possible D gene (5 bases). Per the germline V gene, CDR1 is SGHRS and CDR2 is YFSETQ. The V end lost 0 bases, the J end lost 2 bases, and 7 bases lay between the germline ends. CDR3 size: 14 residues. The CDR3 DNA is TGCGCCAGCAGCTTGGGGCGGGTCACAGATACGCAGTATTTT. It encodes CASSLGRVTDTQYF.

CDR3 residues: CAISESGGANYEQYF. The DNA of the CDR3 is TGTGCCATCAGTGAGTCAGGAGGGGCTAACTACGAGCAGTACTTC. The chain joins TRBV10-3 to TRBJ2-7, with D possibly TRBD2 on 6 matching bases. Germline CDR1 is ENHRY and CDR2 is SYGVKD. CDR3 length: 15 residues. The ends were cut back, 0 bases at V and 3 bases at J, with 12 bases in the middle.

This clonotype came up many times. The chain joins TRBV7-2 to TRBJ1-2; D is perhaps TRBD1 (5 bases). Trimming removed 1 base at V and 0 bases at J, with 6 bases between. The V gene's germline CDR1 is SGHTA and CDR2 FQGNSA. The CDR3 totals 14 residues. The CDR3 nucleotides read TGTGCCAGCAGCTTAGGACAGTCTAACTATGGCTACACCTTC. Translating gives CASSLGQSNYGYTF.